Presented here are 30 T cell receptor beta chains from one specimen sequenced in a study of CD8 T cells in ankylosing spondylitis. TCRdb fed the 5' RACE reads into MiXCR, producing one record per CDR3 protein. The repertoire holds 40,000 to 55,000 distinct CDR3 sequences, with less than 8.5% as singletons. The specimen sequenced was blood, either unsorted or a sorted T cell fraction (not recorded which). The source is a female donor with ankylosing spondylitis or in good health (not recorded which).

This clonotype was detected ten times or more. The chain uses TRBV7-8 and TRBJ1-5; D is ambiguous. Trimming cost V 5 bases and J 5 bases, with 19 bases left between them. Germline V CDR1 and CDR2: SGHVS, FQNEAQ. The CDR3 extends over 16 amino acids. The CDR3 DNA is TGTGCCAGCAGCCCCCGGTTTAGGTCTTCCGATCAGCCCCAGCATTTT. It codes for CASSPRFRSSDQPQHF.

This clonotype was recorded at least ten times. The chain combines TRBV6-5 with TRBJ1-2, with unresolved D. The CDR3 extends over 14 amino acids. Trimming removed 4 bases from V and 7 bases from J, with 16 bases in between. The germline gives CDR1 MNHEY, CDR2 SVGAGI. The CDR3 loop is CASSSMNGGGGYTF. CDR3 sequence (DNA): TGTGCCAGCAGTTCGATGAACGGCGGAGGTGGCTACACCTTC.

This clonotype showed up many times. V and J are TRBV20-1 and TRBJ1-4; D may be TRBD1 (6 bases). Germline CDR1 and CDR2: DFQATT and SNEGSKA (reference sequence). This CDR3 spans 13 amino acids. Trimming shortened V by 6 bases and J by 8 bases, and 16 bases separated the two germline ends. CDR3: CSASQGPEEKLFF. The CDR3 DNA reads TGCAGTGCGAGTCAGGGGCCGGAGGAAAAACTGTTTTTT.

This clonotype was seen only a few times. The chain is built from TRBV29-1 and TRBJ1-2; D may be TRBD1 (5 bases). The germline V and J ends were trimmed by 7 bases and 2 bases, with 11 bases remaining between them. Germline-derived CDR1 and CDR2 are SQVTM and ANQGSEA. The CDR3 extends over 12 amino acids. CDR3 in DNA: TGCAGCGCGATGACAGCGAACTATGGCTACACCTTC. This codes for CSAMTANYGYTF.

This clonotype showed up many times. The chain links TRBV5-1 to TRBJ2-3, with 12 bases fitting TRBD2. CDR1 SGHRS and CDR2 YFSETQ come from the germline V gene. V trimming: 4 bases; J trimming: 9 bases; junction bases outside the gene matches: 15. The CDR3 length is 17 residues. The CDR3 coding sequence is TGCGCCAGCAGCCGGGCGCTAGCGGGGGGGCCGGGGATCACGCAGTATTTT. This translates into CASSRALAGGPGITQYF.

This clonotype was counted many times. This sequence joins TRBV20-1 and TRBJ2-1; a weak D match, TRBD1 (5 bases). The CDR3 has 12 amino acids. Germline V lookup: CDR1 DFQATT, CDR2 SNEGSKA (reference sequence). V was shortened by 6 bases and J by 5 bases, with 11 bases between the two germline ends. CDR3 in amino acids: CSARPGNNEQFF. CDR3 DNA sequence: TGCAGTGCGCGGCCAGGGAACAATGAGCAGTTCTTC.

Comments on this clonotype: A read error is possible here, since a much larger clone lies one base away. This chain connects TRBV12-3 or TRBV12-4 to TRBJ2-1; no firm D call. The length of the CDR3 is 14 residues. DNA of the CDR3: TGTGCCAGCAGTTTCAAAGCAGGTATAGTTGAGCAGCTCTTC. It encodes CASSFKAGIVEQLF.

This clonotype has at least ten counts. This chain joins TRBV5-1 and TRBJ1-5; no firm D call. Per the germline V gene, CDR1 is SGHRS and CDR2 is YFSETQ. This CDR3 spans 14 amino acids. V was pared by 2 bases and J by 2 bases, with 8 bases between. The CDR3 region has the DNA TGCGCCAGCAGCTTACAGAGTGGCAATCAGCCCCAGCATTTT. Translation gives CASSLQSGNQPQHF.

In its sample, this clonotype was seen many times. The gene calls are TRBV5-1 and TRBJ1-1; D is unclear. The CDR3 has 16 amino acids. V shed 0 bases and J shed 0 bases, with 12 bases lying between them. Germline-derived CDR1 and CDR2 are SGHRS and YFSETQ. Here the CDR3 reads CASSLAGGSVNTEAFF. Written as DNA, the CDR3 is TGCGCCAGCAGCTTGGCCGGAGGGTCGGTGAACACTGAAGCTTTCTTT.

The sample holds many counts of this clonotype. The chain couples TRBV5-1 to TRBJ2-1; D unclear. Germline loops: CDR1 SGHRS, CDR2 YFSETQ. This CDR3 has 15 amino acids. The V gene lost 0 bases and the J gene lost 6 bases, with 13 bases spanning the gap. CDR3 sequence reads: CASSLVSPKTNEQFF. CDR3 DNA: TGCGCCAGCAGCTTGGTTTCCCCGAAGACCAATGAGCAGTTCTTC.

This clonotype was detected only a few times. J is TRBJ1-4 and V is TRBV6-6, with D perhaps TRBD1 (5 bases). Trimming cost V 6 bases and J 2 bases, with 10 bases left between them. Per germline, CDR1 MNHNY and CDR2 SVGAGI (reference sequence). The CDR3 has 14 residues. The CDR3: CASSHGGTNEKLFF. The CDR3 region has the DNA TGTGCCAGCAGCCACGGGGGTACTAATGAAAAACTGTTTTTT.

This clonotype was counted at least ten times. This chain uses TRBV11-2 with TRBJ2-7, with unresolved D. The germline gives CDR1 SGHAT, CDR2 FQNNGV. V lost 3 bases, J lost 4 bases, and 7 bases lay in between. There are 12 residues in the CDR3. CDR3 region: CASSFEGYEQYV. CDR3 nucleotide sequence: TGTGCCAGCAGCTTCGAAGGTTACGAGCAGTACGTC.

This clonotype was recorded at least ten times. CDR3 sequence reads: CASSREGYSNQPQHF. DNA of the CDR3: TGTGCCAGCAGTAGGGAGGGCTATAGCAATCAGCCCCAGCATTTT. The rearrangement joins TRBV6-1 to TRBJ1-5; D gene uncertain. V was cut by 5 bases and J by 0 bases, with 11 bases left in between. This CDR3 has 15 amino acids. The V gene's germline CDR1 is MNHNS and CDR2 SASEGT.

This clonotype came up many times. The rearrangement joins TRBV5-5 to TRBJ1-6; 9 nucleotides line up with TRBD1. CDR1 and CDR2 (germline): SGHKS, YYEKEE (reference sequence). The CDR3 sequence is 17 residues long. The junction had 6 bases not matched to a gene; V was cut back by 0 bases and J by 5 bases. The DNA of the CDR3 is TGTGCCAGCAGCTTGGCCGACAGGGGGTTTAATAATTCACCCCTCCACTTT. Translating it yields CASSLADRGFNNSPLHF.

This clonotype was observed many times. The genes are TRBV2 and TRBJ2-5; 7 bases match TRBD2. Looked up from germline, CDR1 is SNHLY and CDR2 is FYNNEI. The CDR3 length is 14 residues. The ends lost 11 bases at V and 4 bases at J; junction bases unmatched: 13. In DNA, the CDR3 is TGTGCCTCCCAAGAGCGGGGTCATGGAGAGACCCAGTACTTC. It encodes CASQERGHGETQYF. The full variable domain, in which reference TRBV2 and TRBJ2-5 provide the parts outside the CDR3, is EPEVTQTPSHQVTQMGQEVILRCVPISNHLYFYWYRQILGQKVEFLVSFYNNEISEKSEIFDDQFSVERPDGSNFTLKIRSTKLEDSAMYFCASQERGHGETQYFGPGTRLLVL.

This chain joins TRBV6-1 and TRBJ1-2; 7 bases match TRBD1. V gave up 4 bases and J gave up 4 bases; unmatched junction bases: 9. The CDR3 runs 15 residues. The V gene's germline CDR1 is MNHNS and CDR2 SASEGT. In DNA form, the CDR3 reads TGTGCCAGCAGTGGGGACAAACAGGGGCCCTATGGCTACACCTTC. It codes for CASSGDKQGPYGYTF.

In its sample, this clonotype was seen many times. This chain connects TRBV20-1 to TRBJ1-1, with D possibly TRBD1 on 5 matching bases. The CDR3 runs to 14 residues. The V and J ends lost 1 base and 5 bases respectively, with 14 bases between them. Germline assignment: CDR1 DFQATT and CDR2 SNEGSKA (reference sequence). The CDR3 DNA follows: TGCAGTGCTAGAGGTGGCGGGGGTTGGACTGAAGCTTTCTTT. As protein: CSARGGGGWTEAFF.

This clonotype was detected many times. V is TRBV4-3 and J is TRBJ2-3; no firm D call. V dropped 0 bases and J dropped 6 bases, with 16 bases sitting between them. CDR1 and CDR2 from the germline V gene are LGHNA and YSLEER. This CDR3 region has 16 residues. This CDR3 reads CASSQDRDVWWDTQYF. CDR3 sequence (DNA): TGCGCCAGCAGCCAAGATAGGGATGTCTGGTGGGATACGCAGTATTTT.

This clonotype showed up many times. The J gene is TRBJ2-5, the V gene TRBV20-1; the match to TRBD2 covers 10 bases. CDR3 length equals 16 residues. With 0 bases clipped from V and 5 bases from J, the junction kept 9 bases outside the gene matches. Looked up from germline, CDR1 is DFQATT and CDR2 is SNEGSKA (reference sequence). CDR3 residues: CSARDPPSGGWETQYF. As DNA, the CDR3 is TGCAGTGCTAGAGATCCGCCTAGCGGGGGTTGGGAGACCCAGTACTTC.

At least ten counts were recorded for this clonotype. The chain couples TRBV28 to TRBJ2-5; tentatively, D is TRBD1 (5 bases). Deletions cut 6 bases from V and 1 base from J, with 12 bases between. The CDR3 spans 14 residues. Germline CDR1 reads MDHEN; CDR2 reads SYDVKM. The CDR3 sequence: CASRELQGQETQYF. CDR3 DNA: TGTGCCAGCAGAGAACTCCAGGGCCAAGAGACCCAGTACTTC.

There are many counts of this clonotype. The chain is built from TRBV24-1 and TRBJ2-2; D may be TRBD1 (6 bases). V was cut by 2 bases and J by 0 bases, with 21 bases left in between. The CDR3 totals 20 residues. Germline CDR1 reads KGHDR; CDR2 reads SFDVKD. For the CDR3, the DNA is TGTGCCACCAGTGATTCTAAGACAGGCCGCTGGGGCTCGAACACCGGGGAGCTGTTTTTT. Amino acids: CATSDSKTGRWGSNTGELFF.

Many counts were recorded for this clonotype. The V and J genes are TRBV12-3 or TRBV12-4 and TRBJ2-1; tentative D call: TRBD1 (6 bases). V gave up 4 bases and J gave up 6 bases, with 19 bases separating them. The CDR3 has 16 amino acids. The CDR3 spells CASSWGQTGHRNEQFF. The DNA of the CDR3 is TGTGCCAGCAGTTGGGGGCAGACAGGACACCGCAATGAGCAGTTCTTC.

This clonotype was picked up many times. J is TRBJ2-1 and V is TRBV11-2; 10 nucleotides line up with TRBD2. From germline, CDR1 is SGHAT and CDR2 FQNNGV. Trimming took 5 bases from V and 4 from J; bases not matched to a gene: 5. The CDR3 is 15 residues long. CDR3 nucleotides: TGTGCCAGCAGCACGACTAGCGGGTGGTACAATGAGCAGTTCTTC. This gives the protein CASSTTSGWYNEQFF.

This clonotype was observed at least ten times. The V call is TRBV5-5, the J call TRBJ1-1; D remains unclear. CDR3 length equals 17 residues. Germline CDR1 and CDR2: SGHKS and YYEKEE (reference sequence). Between the trimmed V and J ends, which lost 7 bases and 0 bases, there was a span of 22 bases. CDR3 loop: CASQPQAGRTMNTEAFF. The CDR3 coding sequence is TGTGCCAGCCAACCGCAGGCAGGCCGAACAATGAACACTGAAGCTTTCTTT. Complete variable domain (other parts from reference TRBV5-5 and TRBJ1-1): DAGVTQSPTHLIKTRGQQVTLRCSPISGHKSVSWYQQVLGQGPQFIFQYYEKEERGRGNFPDRFSARQFPNYSSELNVNALLLGDSALYLCASQPQAGRTMNTEAFFGQGTRLTVV.

This clonotype has at least ten counts. The CDR3: CRALVGGRQETQYF. CDR3 coding DNA: TGCAGGGCCTTAGTGGGGGGGCGCCAAGAGACCCAGTACTTC. V usage is TRBV20-1 and J usage is TRBJ2-5, with TRBD2 as a possible D gene (7 bases). Germline assignment: CDR1 DFQATT and CDR2 SNEGSKA (reference sequence). CDR3 size: 14 residues.

This clonotype was seen at least ten times. The V call is TRBV29-1, the J call TRBJ2-5, with 8 bases aligning to TRBD2. This CDR3 has 13 residues. V shed 7 bases and J 5 bases; nucleotides not matched to a gene: 9. CDR1 is SQVTM and CDR2 is ANQGSEA in the germline V gene. The CDR3 loop reads CSALAGGRETQYF. CDR3 bases: TGCAGCGCCCTGGCGGGGGGCCGTGAGACCCAGTACTTC.

This clonotype was counted many times. The chain links TRBV12-5 to TRBJ1-1; no clear D gene. Germline V gene sequence: CDR1 LGHNT, CDR2 FRNRAP. This CDR3 has 12 amino acids. Trimming cost V 2 bases and J 5 bases, with 6 bases left between them. CDR3 DNA sequence: TGTGCTAGTGGTTTGTGGGGAACTGAAGCTTTCTTT. It specifies CASGLWGTEAFF.

This clonotype was found many times. V and J are TRBV7-8 and TRBJ2-5; the match to TRBD2 covers 12 bases. The CDR3 spans 17 residues. CDR1 and CDR2 from the germline V gene are SGHVS and FQNEAQ. The trim removed 5 bases at V and 2 bases at J, leaving 9 bases unmatched. The CDR3 nucleotides read TGTGCCAGCAGCCCGAGTGAGCTAGCGGGGGGGCAAGAGACCCAGTACTTC. Residues: CASSPSELAGGQETQYF.

This clonotype was counted at least ten times. This rearrangement joins TRBV15 to TRBJ1-5; D remains ambiguous. The length of the CDR3 is 16 residues. In germline, CDR1 is LNHNV, CDR2 YYDKDF (reference sequence). Trimming took 0 bases from V and 0 from J, leaving 9 bases between them. This chain's CDR3 is CATSRDTEYSNQPQHF. CDR3 coding DNA: TGTGCCACCAGCAGAGATACCGAATATAGCAATCAGCCCCAGCATTTT.

This clonotype was seen ten or more times. This chain connects TRBV2 to TRBJ1-1; 9 positions agree with TRBD1. The germline CDR1 and CDR2 sequences are SNHLY and FYNNEI. There are 12 residues in the CDR3. V lost 6 bases to trimming and J lost 11 bases; unmatched junction nucleotides: 7. The CDR3 region is CASRGTGWKAFF. In nucleotides, the CDR3 is TGTGCCAGCAGGGGGACAGGGTGGAAGGCTTTCTTT.